The 2 T cell receptor beta chains listed next were all sequenced from one sample in a study of cytomegalovirus exposure and HLA in healthy donors. The study ran its PCR with 60 Vbeta and 13 Jbeta primers. Generated by immunoSEQ multiplex PCR, the TCRdb table keeps only in-frame clones and is missing some. The sample lists under 150,000 clones, roughly 80% occurring once. Specimen: PBMCs. The source is a boy aged 10-17 years in good health and CMV-seronegative.

This clone appeared a single time. The chain links TRBV7-2 to TRBJ2-5; the match to TRBD1 covers 7 bases. This CDR3 contains 15 residues. V dropped 5 bases and J dropped 2; count of bases not matched to a gene: 8. Germline V lookup: CDR1 SGHTA, CDR2 FQGNSA. CDR3 in amino acids: CASSPRRTGQETQYF. The DNA for the CDR3 is TGTGCCAGCAGCCCCCGAAGGACAGGTCAAGAGACCCAGTACTTC.

The chain has TRBV11-3 and TRBJ2-7; D ambiguous. The CDR3 consists of 16 residues. Trimming took 5 bases from V and 0 from J, leaving 17 bases between them. Germline-derived CDR1 and CDR2 are SGHNT and YENEEA. CDR3 sequence reads: CASSPTGLDGSYEQYF. CDR3 bases: TGTGCCAGCAGCCCAACGGGTCTCGACGGCTCCTACGAGCAGTACTTC. Based on the CDR3 plus reference TRBV11-3 and TRBJ2-7, the full variable domain is EAGVVQSPRYKIIEKKQPVAFWCNPISGHNTLYWYLQNLGQGPELLIRYENEEAVDDSQLPKDRFSAERLKGVDSTLKIQPAELGDSAVYLCASSPTGLDGSYEQYFGPGTRLTVT.